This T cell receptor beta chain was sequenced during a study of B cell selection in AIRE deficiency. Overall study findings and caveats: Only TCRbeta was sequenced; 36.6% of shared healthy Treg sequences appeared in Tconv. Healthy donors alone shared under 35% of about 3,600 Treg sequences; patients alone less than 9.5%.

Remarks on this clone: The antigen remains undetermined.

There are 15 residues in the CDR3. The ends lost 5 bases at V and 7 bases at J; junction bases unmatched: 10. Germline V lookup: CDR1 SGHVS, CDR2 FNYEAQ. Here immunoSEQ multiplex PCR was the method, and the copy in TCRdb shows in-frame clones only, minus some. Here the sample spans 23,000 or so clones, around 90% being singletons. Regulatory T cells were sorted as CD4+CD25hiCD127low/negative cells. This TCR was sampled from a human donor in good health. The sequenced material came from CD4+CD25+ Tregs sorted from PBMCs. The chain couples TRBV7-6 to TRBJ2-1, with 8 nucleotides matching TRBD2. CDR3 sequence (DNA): TGTGCCAGCAGCAAAAAGAGCGGGAGTAAAAATGAGCAGTTCTTC. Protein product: CASSKKSGSKNEQFF.